This T cell receptor beta chain is from a study of a mutant IDH1 vaccine in newly diagnosed glioma. Study details: The earlier regimen, radiotherapy, temozolomide, or both, was most often both.

This sample's time point: baseline, week 1 (first vaccination visit). As to treatment: pre-vaccination baseline after standard-of-care therapy. Astrocytomas found in donors were new, WHO grade 3 or 4, IDH1-mutant and ATRX-lost. Regarding this clone: The antigen remains unidentified.

The CDR3 sequence is 12 residues long. The V gene lost 8 bases and the J gene lost 2 bases, with 10 bases spanning the gap. CDR1 SGHDN and CDR2 FVKESK come from the germline V gene. Only in-frame clones appear in the TCRdb table, and some are missing; sequencing was by immunoSEQ multiplex PCR. The table shows tens of thousands of clones, with about 91% occurring only once. Study results and limitations: It seemed that pseudoprogression was not linked to changes in the top peripheral T cell clonotypes. There were vaccine-induced immune responses in more than 85% of the patients.

The receptor was isolated from a man aged 50 to 59 with glioma. Specimen: PBMCs, collected from a glioma patient treated with radiotherapy, temozolomide or both. This rearrangement joins TRBV14 to TRBJ2-7; tentative D call: TRBD1 (5 bases). The CDR3 spells CASGATAYEQYF. In DNA, the CDR3 is TGTGCCAGCGGGGCAACGGCCTACGAGCAGTACTTC.